The sample holds many counts of the clone carrying this T cell receptor beta chain. Its antigen is unknown. Compared with germline, one end of the junction differs, possibly owing to a read error. The sample is drawn from a study of CD8 T cells in ankylosing spondylitis. Findings and caveats of the study: Reported data indicate significant enrichment of disease-linked clones within matched ankylosing spondylitis synovial fluid.

Scientists made TCR beta libraries using quantitative 5'-RACE with molecular barcodes. TCRdb called the 5' RACE reads again in MiXCR, with one record for every CDR3 protein. In the table there are under 300,000 distinct CDR3 sequences, around 7.8% of which are singletons. The source of this sequence is a male donor with ankylosing spondylitis or in good health (not recorded which). The material sequenced was blood, either unsorted or a sorted T cell fraction (not recorded which).

The CDR3 region has the DNA TGCAGTGCTCGAGACAGGGGTTATGGCTACACCTTC. Translated, it gives CSARDRGYGYTF. This chain uses TRBV20-1 with TRBJ1-2; 8 bases align to TRBD1. Per germline, CDR1 DFQATT and CDR2 SNEGSKA (reference sequence). The CDR3 totals 12 residues.